Listed below are T cell receptor beta chains from one sample, sequenced in a study of blood T cell repertoires in COVID-19. Libraries were prepared by immunoSEQ multiplex PCR; TCRdb keeps only in-frame clonotypes and omits some of them. This table has some 200,000 clones, nearly 85% appearing once. The sequencing input was peripheral blood. These receptors were obtained from a woman aged 25-40 years with COVID-19, enrolled during active disease. Both conserved end residues are trimmed from each CDR3.

>TRBV5-1
ASSLASGGEEY
>TRBV19
ASTIGAGANQPQH
>TRBV13
ASSSHGGPSYGYT
>TRBV5-6
ASSPRAGGNNEQF
>TRBV5-1
ASRAWLLGRQGLNTEAF
>TRBV4-1
ASSQVLAGSNEQF
>TRBV3-1/TRBV3-2
ASSQVGTNTEAF
>TRBV24-1
ATSDSGNGYT
>TRBV7-2
ASSLGGTGGFFGNQPQH
>TRBV27
ASSLSRTDTDTQY
>TRBV6-2/TRBV6-3
ASSYLTGQGKDEKLF
>TRBV9
ASSGTGGFNSPLH
>TRBV9
ASSVESSANTDTQY
>TRBV9
ASSVVGTGSAGELF
>TRBV6-8
ASPTRGNTEAF
>TRBV3-1/TRBV3-2
ASSQGSGGGSYEQY
>TRBV7-2
ASSRVEEAF
>TRBV19
ASSSGVQGNTIY
>TRBV6-5
ASSYGTVNTEAF
>TRBV4-3
ASSQSGRHGELF
>TRBV18
ASSPTGGETQY
>TRBV19
ASNRDEKLF
>TRBV4-2
ASSQAVTYEQY
>TRBV5-4
ASSWERGTGGYDGYT
>TRBV6-2/TRBV6-3
ASSFAGEGTQY
>TRBV5-4
ASSLGGGQGETQY
>TRBV6-4
ASSAPSGGAREQF
>TRBV2
ASSEQGYNEQF
>TRBV29-1
SVPGQNTEAF
>TRBV19
ASSIGGGGVNNEQF
>TRBV5-1
ASSFKVSSGEDRQDTQY
>TRBV6-1
ASSERREFGNSPLH
>TRBV6-5
ASRMTVSSDYEQY
>TRBV19
ATTGTSGGLMQF
>TRBV7-2
ASSFWSAGGVAKNIQY
>TRBV13
ASSPGGGETQY
>TRBV27
ASSFGRGYGYT
>TRBV3-1/TRBV3-2
ASSPPNRVANEKLF
>TRBV9
ASTINEGTREQY
>TRBV27
ASSLGGDGNTIY
>TRBV6-5
ASSSNPAGLYGYT
>TRBV7-2
ASSLGAGGLGYT
>TRBV10-2
ASSALAGPETQY
>TRBV7-6
ASSLRTGGGFTDTQY
>TRBV15
ATSRAGPGEQY
>TRBV5-8
ASSLRISGRRTDTQY
>TRBV10-1
ASSDSSGAGGKNIQY
>TRBV7-6
ASSSIAGADTQY
>TRBV5-1
ASSLAGNILALEQY
>TRBV30
AWSVISGALSYEQY
>TRBV29-1
SVEDRGKGYGYT
>TRBV5-1
ASSLLTGTRGTEAF
>TRBV30
AWSGPSRGFGTGEPQH
>TRBV7-2
ASSFGGVNEQY
>TRBV19
ASRDRGVKDTEAF
>TRBV28
ASSPETVFYGYT
>TRBV12-3/TRBV12-4
ASSSGVYYGYT